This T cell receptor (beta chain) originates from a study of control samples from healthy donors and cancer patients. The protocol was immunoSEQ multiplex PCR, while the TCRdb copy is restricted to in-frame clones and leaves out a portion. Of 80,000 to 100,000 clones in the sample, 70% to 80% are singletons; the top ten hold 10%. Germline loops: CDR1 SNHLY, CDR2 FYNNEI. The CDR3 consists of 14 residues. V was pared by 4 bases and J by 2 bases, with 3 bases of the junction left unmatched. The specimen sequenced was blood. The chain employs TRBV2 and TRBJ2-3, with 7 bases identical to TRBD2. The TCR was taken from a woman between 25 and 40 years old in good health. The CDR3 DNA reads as TGTGCCAGCAGTGTTCGGGGGGTCACAGATACGCAGTATTTT. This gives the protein CASSVRGVTDTQYF.